A selection of T cell receptor beta chains follows, all from one sample in a study of spatial heterogeneity in lung cancer. Using its own MiXCR run on the 5' RACE reads, TCRdb lists one record per CDR3 protein. This sample has 4,400 or so distinct CDR3 sequences; over 10% occur once, and the top ten carry over 25%. The specimen comprised lung tumor tissue, sampled at surgery. The receptor source for this set is a male donor with early-stage non-small cell lung cancer. Both conserved end residues are part of each CDR3. The D gene is left open where the match is weak. The size entry is marked missing in some rows and otherwise reads once, few, many or a size class.

v_gene: TRBV18; abundance: many; j_gene: TRBJ2-7; d_gene: TRBD2; CDR3nt: TGTGCCAGCTCACCACCGGGACTAGCGGGAGGTGAGCAGTACTTC; CDR3aa: CASSPPGLAGGEQYF
v_gene: TRBV7-6; abundance: .; j_gene: TRBJ2-7; d_gene: TRBD1; CDR3nt: TGTGCCAGCAGCTCAGGACAGGGGACCTCCTACGAGCAGTACTTC; CDR3aa: CASSSGQGTSYEQYF
v_gene: TRBV4-3; abundance: .; j_gene: TRBJ2-7; d_gene: TRBD2; CDR3nt: TGCGCCAGCAGCCACCTTACTAGCGGGAGAAGGTATGAGCAGTACTTC; CDR3aa: CASSHLTSGRRYEQYF
v_gene: TRBV7-2; abundance: many; j_gene: TRBJ2-1; d_gene: .; CDR3nt: TGTGCCAGCAGCTTAAGGGTAGCCCCCACGGGGAATGAGCAGTTCTTC; CDR3aa: CASSLRVAPTGNEQFF
v_gene: TRBV5-4; abundance: medium-sized; j_gene: TRBJ2-1; d_gene: TRBD1; CDR3nt: TGTGCCAGCAGCTTTACAGGGGGCGCTTACAATGAGCAGTTCTTC; CDR3aa: CASSFTGGAYNEQFF
v_gene: TRBV5-5; abundance: many; j_gene: TRBJ1-1; d_gene: .; CDR3nt: TGTGCCAGCAGCTCCCCCGGGGCAGGTAACACTGAAGCTTTCTTT; CDR3aa: CASSSPGAGNTEAFF
v_gene: TRBV12-3/TRBV12-4; abundance: medium-sized; j_gene: TRBJ2-3; d_gene: .; CDR3nt: TGTGCCAGCGGGATCGCGGCCAGCACAGATACGCAGTATTTT; CDR3aa: CASGIAASTDTQYF
v_gene: TRBV7-2; abundance: .; j_gene: TRBJ2-5; d_gene: .; CDR3nt: TGTGCCAGCAGCTTAGTAGCGGAAGAGACCCAGTACTTC; CDR3aa: CASSLVAEETQYF
v_gene: TRBV7-8; abundance: many; j_gene: TRBJ1-5; d_gene: TRBD1; CDR3nt: TGTGCCAGCAGCAAGGACAGGACTCAGCCCCAGCATTTT; CDR3aa: CASSKDRTQPQHF
v_gene: TRBV12-3/TRBV12-4; abundance: medium-sized; j_gene: TRBJ2-1; d_gene: TRBD1; CDR3nt: TGTGCCAGCAGTCCCTGGGACAGGCTGAAAGAGCGGGCATACAATGAGCAGTTCTTC; CDR3aa: CASSPWDRLKERAYNEQFF
v_gene: TRBV2; abundance: medium-sized; j_gene: TRBJ1-5; d_gene: .; CDR3nt: TGTGCCAGCAGCGGGGACAACTCCAATCAGCCCCAGCATTTT; CDR3aa: CASSGDNSNQPQHF
v_gene: TRBV5-4; abundance: .; j_gene: TRBJ2-3; d_gene: TRBD1; CDR3nt: TGTGCCAGCAGCTTTGACAGGGTCAGCACAGATACGCAGTATTTT; CDR3aa: CASSFDRVSTDTQYF
v_gene: TRBV19; abundance: .; j_gene: TRBJ2-1; d_gene: .; CDR3nt: TGTGCCAGTAGCCCCTTTAGCGCCGGGAATGAGCAGTTCTTC; CDR3aa: CASSPFSAGNEQFF
v_gene: TRBV6-6; abundance: medium-sized; j_gene: TRBJ2-1; d_gene: .; CDR3nt: TGTGCCAGCAGTTGGACTGCCGGTGATGAGCAGTTCTTC; CDR3aa: CASSWTAGDEQFF
v_gene: TRBV25-1; abundance: .; j_gene: TRBJ2-1; d_gene: TRBD2; CDR3nt: TGTGCCAGCAGTGAGCGTAGCGGGAGGAGGGAGCAGTTCTTC; CDR3aa: CASSERSGRREQFF
v_gene: TRBV20-1; abundance: many; j_gene: TRBJ2-3; d_gene: TRBD1; CDR3nt: TGCAGTGCCCAGGGACAGGACCACACAGATACGCAGTATTTT; CDR3aa: CSAQGQDHTDTQYF
v_gene: TRBV6-2/TRBV6-3; abundance: medium-sized; j_gene: TRBJ2-5; d_gene: TRBD2; CDR3nt: TGTGCCAGCAGTGCCCGGACTAGCACGCGGGAGACCCAGTACTTC; CDR3aa: CASSARTSTRETQYF
v_gene: TRBV5-5; abundance: .; j_gene: TRBJ2-5; d_gene: TRBD1; CDR3nt: TGTGCCAGCAGCTTGGTGACAGGGGGCGAATTGGGAACCCAGTACTTC; CDR3aa: CASSLVTGGELGTQYF
v_gene: TRBV9; abundance: medium-sized; j_gene: TRBJ2-3; d_gene: .; CDR3nt: TGTGCCAGCAGCGTATCGGGGAGCACAGATACGCAGTATTTT; CDR3aa: CASSVSGSTDTQYF
v_gene: TRBV28; abundance: many; j_gene: TRBJ2-6; d_gene: .; CDR3nt: TGTGCCAGCAGTTCCCCAGATCCGGGCCCTTTGTCTTTC; CDR3aa: CASSSPDPGPLSF
v_gene: TRBV12-3/TRBV12-4; abundance: .; j_gene: TRBJ2-1; d_gene: .; CDR3nt: TGTGCCAGTAATACTCGGTCGGTTACAGGCCCCGTTAGTGAGCAGTTCTTC; CDR3aa: CASNTRSVTGPVSEQFF
v_gene: TRBV6-2/TRBV6-3; abundance: few; j_gene: TRBJ1-6; d_gene: .; CDR3nt: TGTGCCAGCACCCCTAAGGACGGACGGTATTCACCCCTCCACTTT; CDR3aa: CASTPKDGRYSPLHF
v_gene: TRBV20-1; abundance: .; j_gene: TRBJ2-7; d_gene: .; CDR3nt: TGCAGTGCGAGGGGAACCTACGAGCAGTACTTC; CDR3aa: CSARGTYEQYF
v_gene: TRBV27; abundance: few; j_gene: TRBJ1-4; d_gene: TRBD1; CDR3nt: TGTGTCGGGGCACTGACAGGGTACGCTGAAAAACTGTTTTTT; CDR3aa: CVGALTGYAEKLFF
v_gene: TRBV6-2/TRBV6-3; abundance: many; j_gene: TRBJ2-1; d_gene: TRBD2; CDR3nt: TGTGCCAGCATCGCCGGGACTAGCTCCTACAATGAGCAGTTCTTC; CDR3aa: CASIAGTSSYNEQFF
v_gene: TRBV24-1; abundance: .; j_gene: TRBJ2-1; d_gene: .; CDR3nt: TGTGCCACCAGCCCTCCAGGGAGCTCCTACAATGAGCAGTTCTTC; CDR3aa: CATSPPGSSYNEQFF
v_gene: TRBV7-2; abundance: medium-sized; j_gene: TRBJ2-7; d_gene: .; CDR3nt: TGTGCCAGCAGCTTAGGGGTCTCCTACGAGCAGTACTTC; CDR3aa: CASSLGVSYEQYF
v_gene: TRBV6-5; abundance: many; j_gene: TRBJ2-5; d_gene: TRBD2; CDR3nt: TGTGCCAGCAGTTCTGGGACTAGCCGGCGTTACTTC; CDR3aa: CASSSGTSRRYF
v_gene: TRBV27; abundance: many; j_gene: TRBJ2-7; d_gene: .; CDR3nt: TGTGCCAGCAGTTTATCTTTACCCTTCCACGAGCAGTACTTC; CDR3aa: CASSLSLPFHEQYF
v_gene: TRBV5-1; abundance: many; j_gene: TRBJ2-5; d_gene: .; CDR3nt: TGCGCCAGCAGCTTGAGTGGGGGCGAGGAGACCCAGTACTTC; CDR3aa: CASSLSGGEETQYF
v_gene: TRBV12-3/TRBV12-4; abundance: medium-sized; j_gene: TRBJ2-4; d_gene: TRBD2; CDR3nt: TGTGCCAGCAGTTCCCAAACTCCGGGACTAGATTTGGGGATAGCCAAAAACATTCAGTACTTC; CDR3aa: CASSSQTPGLDLGIAKNIQYF
v_gene: TRBV10-3; abundance: medium-sized; j_gene: TRBJ2-2; d_gene: .; CDR3nt: TGTGCCATCAGTGAGTCAGCTACCGTCACCGGGGAGCTGTTTTTT; CDR3aa: CAISESATVTGELFF
v_gene: TRBV7-2; abundance: many; j_gene: TRBJ2-5; d_gene: .; CDR3nt: TGTGCCAGCAGCTTAGATCTCAGACAAGAGACCCAGTACTTC; CDR3aa: CASSLDLRQETQYF
v_gene: TRBV2; abundance: .; j_gene: TRBJ2-1; d_gene: .; CDR3nt: TGTGCCAGCAGTGAAAGTCTAGGGGGCAATGAGCAGTTCTTC; CDR3aa: CASSESLGGNEQFF